The next 28 T cell receptor beta chains were all read from a single sample in a study of OX40 agonist ivuxolimab in advanced cancers. TCRdb keeps only in-frame clones here, not all; method: immunoSEQ multiplex PCR. Of 12,000 or so clones detected, roughly 80% appear once; the ten largest clones hold 25% to 30%. Sequenced material: CD4+ or CD8+ T cells sorted from blood, taken in a trial of the OX40 agonist ivuxolimab. Every receptor here comes from an adult with an advanced solid tumor such as melanoma, head and neck, liver or kidney cancer.

The chain combines TRBV28 with TRBJ2-7, with 9 bases fitting TRBD1. Germline V gene lookup returns CDR1 MDHEN and CDR2 SYDVKM. The CDR3 totals 14 residues. With 4 bases clipped from V and 3 bases from J, the junction kept 4 bases outside the gene matches. This chain's CDR3 is CASSWGTGLYEQYF. The CDR3 DNA reads TGTGCCAGCAGTTGGGGGACAGGGCTCTACGAGCAGTACTTC.

The table lists this clone with a few counts. The chain employs TRBV6-5 and TRBJ2-1, with 7 bases identical to TRBD2. Germline CDR1 MNHEY, CDR2 SVGAGI. V gave up 6 bases and J gave up 1 base; unmatched junction bases: 3. CDR3 length equals 14 residues. Here the CDR3 DNA reads TGTGCCAGCAGCCGGCGGGAGTCCTACAATGAGCAGTTCTTC. Its translation: CASSRRESYNEQFF.

The gene calls are TRBV6-5 and TRBJ2-5; D perhaps matches TRBD1 (5 bases). Trimming removed 6 bases from V and 2 bases from J, with 13 bases in between. CDR3 length: 14 residues. The V gene's germline CDR1 is MNHEY and CDR2 SVGAGI. CDR3 DNA sequence: TGTGCCAGCAGACCTACAGGAGCTCAAGAGACCCAGTACTTC. It specifies CASRPTGAQETQYF.

This sequence joins TRBV27 and TRBJ2-3; D perhaps matches TRBD1 (6 bases). V was cut by 2 bases and J by 14 bases, with 11 bases left in between. CDR3 length equals 11 residues. Germline CDR1 MNHEY, CDR2 SMNVEV (reference sequence). CDR3 nucleotide sequence: TGTGCCAGCAGTTTAGGGGGCGCCTCGTATTTT. As protein: CASSLGGASYF.

The chain uses TRBV7-2 and TRBJ2-1; tentatively, D is TRBD1 (5 bases). The ends were cut back, 6 bases at V and 0 bases at J, with 18 bases in the middle. From germline, CDR1 is SGHTA and CDR2 FQGNSA. The CDR3 contains 17 residues. The CDR3 coding sequence is TGTGCCAGCAGTGATGACAGCTTCACGAGCTCCTACAATGAGCAGTTCTTC. Its translation is CASSDDSFTSSYNEQFF.

V gene TRBV10-3 combines with J gene TRBJ2-1, with D tentatively TRBD1 (6 bases). The germline V gene encodes CDR1 ENHRY and CDR2 SYGVKD. The CDR3 loop spans 16 amino acids. V shed 0 bases and J shed 6 bases, with 15 bases lying between them. The CDR3: CAISESAVVGGNEQFF. DNA of the CDR3: TGTGCCATCAGTGAGTCGGCTGTGGTAGGGGGCAATGAGCAGTTCTTC.

The chain joins TRBV4-1 to TRBJ2-7; 12 nucleotides match TRBD1. This CDR3 region has 16 residues. Germline V gene data show CDR1 as MGHRA and CDR2 as YSYEKL. V shed 3 bases, J shed 0 bases, and the junction held 3 bases outside the gene matches. The CDR3 DNA follows: TGCGCCAGCAGCCAGACGGGACAGGGGGCCTCCTACGAGCAGTACTTC. It encodes CASSQTGQGASYEQYF.

A note on this clone: A much larger clone differs by one base, so this may be a read error. The chain links TRBV25-1 to TRBJ2-3; no clear D. V was cut by 7 bases and J by 5 bases, with 7 bases left in between. This CDR3 region has 11 residues. Germline values: CDR1 MGHDK, CDR2 SYGVNS. CDR3 in DNA: TGTGCCAGCACGGCGGAAGATACGCAGTATTTT. Protein product: CASTAEDTQYF.

This chain connects TRBV13 to TRBJ2-3; 7 nucleotides line up with TRBD2. The J segment lost 4 bases and the V segment lost 5 bases, leaving 15 bases of the junction unmatched. Germline assignment: CDR1 PRHDT and CDR2 FYEKMQ (reference sequence). The CDR3 is 17 amino acids. CDR3 in amino acids: CASSPDLREGPPDTQYF. The CDR3 DNA reads as TGTGCCAGCAGCCCAGATCTGAGGGAGGGCCCCCCAGATACGCAGTATTTT.

This chain connects TRBV25-1 to TRBJ2-3; the D is unclear. Germline lookup yields CDR1 MGHDK and CDR2 SYGVNS. There are 11 residues in the CDR3. V gave up 2 bases and J gave up 6 bases, with 3 bases separating them. Written as DNA, the CDR3 is TGTGCCAGCAGTGAAGGGGATACGCAGTATTTT. This codes for CASSEGDTQYF.

The chain employs TRBV25-1 and TRBJ2-5; tentatively, D is TRBD2 (5 bases). The CDR3 has 11 residues. Germline CDR1 is MGHDK and CDR2 is SYGVNS. Trimming shortened V by 5 bases and J by 10 bases, and 11 bases separated the two germline ends. This CDR3 reads CASSTPRGQYF. In DNA, the CDR3 is TGTGCCAGCAGTACCCCCCGGGGCCAGTACTTC.

The chain carries TRBV27 and TRBJ2-1; D might be TRBD2 (5 bases). CDR1 and CDR2 (germline): MNHEY, SMNVEV (reference sequence). V lost 4 bases to trimming and J lost 6 bases, with 13 bases between them. The CDR3 loop spans 14 amino acids. Written as DNA, the CDR3 is TGTGCCAGCAGTTCCGGGATCACCCCCAATGAGCAGTTCTTC. It specifies CASSSGITPNEQFF.

CDR3 sequence (DNA): TGTGCCAGCAGCTTAAAATTAGGCGTGGGCACAGATACGCAGTATTTT. Its translation is CASSLKLGVGTDTQYF. This sequence joins TRBV7-6 and TRBJ2-3; no definite D call. V dropped 2 bases and J dropped 1 base, with 13 bases sitting between them. Looked up from germline, CDR1 is SGHVS and CDR2 is FNYEAQ. The CDR3 spans 16 residues.

V usage is TRBV21-1 and J usage is TRBJ1-4; the D call of TRBD1 is as the table states it, not checked on the DNA. TRBV21-1 is given as a pseudogene. The CDR3 has 17 residues. The CDR3 region has the DNA TGTGCCAGCAGCGTTTGGTTAGCTACAGGTGCATATGAAAAACTGTTTTTT. Translation: CASSVWLATGAYEKLFF.

By share, this clone counts as large (0.1 to 1%). This chain uses TRBV10-2 with TRBJ2-1; D possibly uses TRBD1 or TRBD2 (5 bases each). Germline CDR1 and CDR2: WSHSY and SAAADI. V dropped 9 bases and J dropped 10 bases, with 16 bases sitting between them. The CDR3 length is 12 residues. The CDR3 loop is CASSPGLREQFF. As DNA, the CDR3 is TGCGCCAGTAGCCCGGGGCTCCGAGAGCAGTTCTTC.

This rearrangement joins TRBV27 to TRBJ2-1, with D uncertain. This CDR3 region has 15 residues. Trimming cost V 5 bases and J 5 bases, with 16 bases left between them. CDR1 is MNHEY and CDR2 is SMNVEV in the germline V gene (reference sequence). CDR3 sequence (DNA): TGTGCCAGCAGTCCCGGTGATAGACGCGACAATGAGCAGTTCTTC. Its protein product is CASSPGDRRDNEQFF.

As to this clone: The identical CDR3 is also encoded by other nucleotide sequences in the sample. The chain carries TRBV4-1 and TRBJ2-1; 8 nucleotides line up with TRBD2. J was trimmed by 10 bases and V by 1 base; bases with no gene match: 0. The CDR3 covers 12 residues. Germline V gene sequence: CDR1 MGHRA, CDR2 YSYEKL. CDR3 sequence (DNA): TGCGCCAGCAGCCAAGGACTAGCGGAGCAGTTCTTC. The encoded protein is CASSQGLAEQFF.

The chain carries TRBV10-3 and TRBJ2-1; 8 positions agree with TRBD2. CDR3 length equals 15 residues. Germline V lookup: CDR1 ENHRY, CDR2 SYGVKD. V was pared by 6 bases and J by 3 bases, with 7 bases of the junction left unmatched. CDR3 nucleotides: TGTGCCATCAGGACTAGCGACTACCTCTACAATGAGCAGTTCTTC. Translating it yields CAIRTSDYLYNEQFF.

This chain joins TRBV4-1 and TRBJ2-1; D perhaps matches TRBD1 (6 bases). This CDR3 is 15 amino acids long. Germline V gene sequence: CDR1 MGHRA, CDR2 YSYEKL. V was trimmed by 2 bases and J by 3 bases, leaving 11 bases between them. For the CDR3, the DNA is TGCGCCAGCAGCCAATTAGGACAGAACTACAATGAGCAGTTCTTC. Amino acids: CASSQLGQNYNEQFF.

This chain uses TRBV27 with TRBJ2-1; 7 bases agree with TRBD1. Germline lookup yields CDR1 MNHEY and CDR2 SMNVEV (reference sequence). With V trimmed by 1 base and J by 8 bases, 5 bases remained unmatched. The CDR3 contains 14 residues. The CDR3 region is CASSLLRQGYEQFF. CDR3 bases: TGTGCCAGCAGTTTATTGCGACAGGGTTATGAGCAGTTCTTC.

This clone was seen only once. The chain joins TRBV6-5 to TRBJ1-5, with no clear D. This CDR3 contains 13 residues. Germline V gene sequence: CDR1 MNHEY, CDR2 SVGAGI. V was trimmed by 6 bases and J by 0 bases, leaving 6 bases between them. The CDR3 DNA sequence: TGTGCCAGCAGGAAGTATAGCAATCAGCCCCAGCATTTT. Translation: CASRKYSNQPQHF.

This clone was seen just once. The chain carries TRBV21-1 and TRBJ2-1; the D call in the table, TRBD2, was not verified against the DNA. TRBV21-1 has pseudogene status. The CDR3 has 16 residues. CDR3 nucleotides: TGTGCCAGCAGCAAAGTTTCCCCGACTAGATTAGGGGAGCAGTTCTTC. This sequence encodes CASSKVSPTRLGEQFF.

This chain uses TRBV11-2 with TRBJ2-7, with D maybe TRBD1 (6 bases). Trimming took off 5 bases at V and 3 bases at J, with 14 bases between the two ends. The CDR3 extends over 14 amino acids. CDR1 and CDR2 from the germline V gene are SGHAT and FQNNGV. This chain's CDR3 is CASSRDILNYEQYV. The CDR3, as DNA: TGTGCCAGCAGCCGGGACATACTAAACTACGAGCAGTACGTC.

The chain combines TRBV27 with TRBJ2-1; 11 positions agree with TRBD2. Germline V gives CDR1 MNHEY, CDR2 SMNVEV (reference sequence). J gave up 5 bases and V 6 bases, and 6 bases lay outside the gene matches. CDR3 length: 15 amino acids. The CDR3 here is CASRGGLAANNEQFF. CDR3 coding DNA: TGTGCCAGCAGAGGGGGACTAGCGGCGAACAATGAGCAGTTCTTC.

V usage is TRBV27 and J usage is TRBJ2-7, with D perhaps matching TRBD2 (6 bases). The germline V gene encodes CDR1 MNHEY and CDR2 SMNVEV (reference sequence). The V end was cut by 3 bases, the J end by 2 bases, with 14 bases between. This CDR3 is 15 amino acids long. The CDR3 DNA sequence: TGTGCCAGCAGTTTGAGAGGAGGGGTAACCTACGAGCAGTACGTC. This codes for CASSLRGGVTYEQYV.

The J gene is TRBJ2-3, the V gene TRBV11-2; D is perhaps TRBD1 or TRBD2 (5 bases each). The ends were cut back, 4 bases at V and 5 bases at J, with 19 bases in the middle. This CDR3 has 16 residues. Germline V CDR1 and CDR2: SGHAT, FQNNGV. CDR3 nucleotide sequence: TGTGCCAGCAGCTCCGCTGGGACGGTTGGGGGAGATACGCAGTATTTT. It encodes CASSSAGTVGGDTQYF.

V and J are TRBV7-9 and TRBJ2-7, with a possible D match to TRBD1 (5 bases). The length of the CDR3 is 15 residues. Germline V lookup: CDR1 SEHNR, CDR2 FQNEAQ (reference sequence). Trimming stripped 5 bases from V and 6 bases from J, with 20 bases between. Here the CDR3 reads CASSPMTAPRGEQYF. The CDR3 DNA sequence: TGTGCCAGCAGCCCCATGACAGCACCTAGGGGCGAGCAGTACTTC.

The rearrangement uses TRBV7-8 and TRBJ1-1; 9 bases fit TRBD1. V was pared by 5 bases and J by 0 bases, with 4 bases of the junction left unmatched. CDR3 size: 15 residues. Germline V lookup: CDR1 SGHVS, CDR2 FQNEAQ. The CDR3 nucleotides are TGTGCCAGCAGCCTAGGGACAGGGATGAACACTGAAGCTTTCTTT. This translates into CASSLGTGMNTEAFF.